The 22 T cell receptor beta chains below come from one sample, sequenced in a study of blood T cell repertoires in COVID-19. TCRdb keeps only in-frame clones here, not all; method: immunoSEQ multiplex PCR. The sample includes around 40,000 clones, around 83% seen only once; the top ten take around 42%. Input material: peripheral blood. Every receptor here comes from a woman of 80 years or more with active or convalescent COVID-19.

The CDR3 region is CASSFGGPGTGLFSYTF. The CDR3 region has the DNA TGTGCCAGCAGCTTTGGCGGGCCCGGGACAGGGCTCTTCTCGTACACCTTC. The rearrangement joins TRBV5-4 to TRBJ1-2; 9 nucleotides line up with TRBD1. CDR3 length: 17 amino acids. The trim removed 2 bases at V and 11 bases at J, leaving 19 bases unmatched. Looked up from germline, CDR1 is SGHNT and CDR2 is YYREEE (reference sequence).

The chain combines TRBV5-1 with TRBJ2-2, with unresolved D. Germline-derived CDR1 and CDR2 are SGHRS and YFSETQ. Trimming cost V 0 bases and J 3 bases, with 9 bases left between them. CDR3 length equals 15 residues. The CDR3 loop reads CASSLDGAYTGELFF. The CDR3 DNA reads TGCGCCAGCAGCTTGGACGGAGCCTACACCGGGGAGCTGTTTTTT.

CDR3 DNA sequence: TGTGCCAGCAGCTTAGGACGCGGAAAGACTGAAGCTTTCTTT. Amino acid sequence: CASSLGRGKTEAFF. The chain combines TRBV7-9 with TRBJ1-1, with D hard to call. Trimming took off 1 base at V and 5 bases at J, with 11 bases between the two ends. CDR1 and CDR2 from the germline V gene are SEHNR and FQNEAQ (reference sequence). CDR3 size: 14 residues. Drawing the rest from reference TRBV7-9 and TRBJ1-1, the complete variable domain is DTGVSQNPRHKITKRGQNVTFRCDPISEHNRLYWYRQTLGQGPEFLTYFQNEAQLEKSRLLSDRFSAERPKGSFSTLEIQRTEQGDSAMYLCASSLGRGKTEAFFGQGTRLTVV.

The chain is built from TRBV2 and TRBJ2-1; 10 bases are a match to TRBD2. Germline values: CDR1 SNHLY, CDR2 FYNNEI. The junction had 4 bases not matched to a gene; V was cut back by 8 bases and J by 9 bases. CDR3 length: 12 residues. CDR3 protein: CASSSGRGEQFF. Written as DNA, the CDR3 is TGTGCCAGCTCTAGCGGGAGAGGTGAGCAGTTCTTC.

This chain uses TRBV30 with TRBJ1-2; tentatively, D is TRBD1 (6 bases). CDR3 size: 15 residues. V gave up 7 bases and J gave up 2 bases, with 20 bases separating them. Germline CDR1 reads GTSNPN; CDR2 reads SVGIG (reference sequence). The CDR3 loop is CAFSHGGGQNYGYTF. DNA of the CDR3: TGTGCCTTCTCCCATGGGGGGGGCCAAAACTATGGCTACACCTTC.

The chain uses TRBV19 and TRBJ2-2; perhaps TRBD2 as D (5 bases). V dropped 5 bases and J dropped 5 bases, with 9 bases sitting between them. CDR3 length: 13 residues. Germline V gives CDR1 LNHDA, CDR2 SQIVND (reference sequence). CDR3 sequence (DNA): TGTGCCAGTAGTTCGGACTTTACCGGGGAGCTGTTTTTT. It codes for CASSSDFTGELFF. The whole variable domain, filled in from reference TRBV19 and TRBJ2-2, reads DGGITQSPKYLFRKEGQNVTLSCEQNLNHDAMYWYRQDPGQGLRLIYYSQIVNDFQKGDIAEGYSVSREKKESFPLTVTSAQKNPTAFYLCASSSDFTGELFFGEGSRLTVL.

V and J are TRBV6-4 and TRBJ1-2; D unclear. CDR1 is MRHNA, CDR2 SNTAGT, per germline. The V gene lost 6 bases and the J gene lost 0 bases, with 23 bases spanning the gap. The CDR3 loop spans 18 amino acids. This CDR3 is CASSAPFLETKANYGYTF. The CDR3 DNA reads TGTGCCAGCAGCGCGCCGTTCTTGGAGACGAAAGCTAACTATGGCTACACCTTC.

V gene TRBV28 combines with J gene TRBJ1-5; D might be TRBD1 (5 bases). Germline V gene lookup returns CDR1 MDHEN and CDR2 SYDVKM. V lost 6 bases and J lost 9, with 12 bases in between. This CDR3 region has 12 residues. DNA of the CDR3: TGTGCCAGCAGGCCTCAGGGACTGCCCCAGCATTTT. Translation gives CASRPQGLPQHF.

The chain couples TRBV5-1 to TRBJ2-2, with D maybe TRBD2 (5 bases). V was trimmed by 5 bases and J by 6 bases, leaving 20 bases between them. The CDR3 has 16 amino acids. Germline V lookup: CDR1 SGHRS, CDR2 YFSETQ. CDR3: CASRQKPGSGAGELFF. DNA of the CDR3: TGCGCCAGCAGGCAAAAACCGGGGTCGGGTGCCGGGGAGCTGTTTTTT.

J is TRBJ2-3 and V is TRBV28, with 7 bases identical to TRBD2. V trimming: 6 bases; J trimming: 5 bases; junction bases outside the gene matches: 11. This CDR3 is 15 amino acids long. Germline loops: CDR1 MDHEN, CDR2 SYDVKM. The CDR3 spells CASRPGLVYLDTQYF. The DNA for the CDR3 is TGTGCCAGCAGACCCGGACTAGTATATTTAGATACGCAGTATTTT.

The rearrangement links TRBV7-3 to TRBJ2-2, with 7 bases aligning to TRBD2. The J segment lost 1 base and the V segment lost 5 bases, leaving 13 bases of the junction unmatched. The CDR3 runs to 18 residues. CDR1 SGHTA and CDR2 FQGTGA come from the germline V gene. CDR3 sequence (DNA): TGTGCCAGCAGCCCTACACCCTCCGTAGCGGGGAACACCGGGGAGCTGTTTTTT. Protein: CASSPTPSVAGNTGELFF.

V gene TRBV6-5 combines with J gene TRBJ2-7; TRBD1 agrees at 8 bases. Germline V gives CDR1 MNHEY, CDR2 SVGAGI. The CDR3 is 13 amino acids. Trimming at V came to 6 bases and at J to 5 bases, leaving 6 bases not matched to a gene. DNA of the CDR3: TGTGCCAGCAGGGAGACAGGGGCGCACGAGCAGTACTTC. Translated, it gives CASRETGAHEQYF.

The genes are TRBV19 and TRBJ1-3; the D is unclear. With 6 bases removed from V and 0 bases from J, the gap between germline ends came to 15 bases. CDR1 is LNHDA and CDR2 is SQIVND in the germline V gene (reference sequence). This CDR3 contains 16 residues. The CDR3 DNA sequence: TGTGCCAGTAGGCCCCCCGCCAGTGGCTCTGGAAACACCATATATTTT. This sequence encodes CASRPPASGSGNTIYF.

The rearrangement links TRBV7-2 to TRBJ2-7, with 12 bases aligning to TRBD2. V trimming: 5 bases; J trimming: 2 bases; junction bases outside the gene matches: 7. CDR1 and CDR2 from the germline V gene are SGHTA and FQGNSA. This CDR3 has 16 residues. The CDR3 loop reads CASSPPGLAGTYEQYF. The CDR3 bases are TGTGCCAGCAGCCCGCCCGGACTAGCGGGAACCTACGAGCAGTACTTC.

The rearrangement joins TRBV7-2 to TRBJ2-5; tentative D call: TRBD2 (7 bases). Trimming cost V 3 bases and J 2 bases, with 13 bases left between them. In germline, CDR1 is SGHTA, CDR2 FQGNSA. CDR3 length equals 15 residues. CDR3 nucleotides: TGTGCCAGCAGCTTTTGGACAGCGGGACAAGAGACCCAGTACTTC. It is translated as CASSFWTAGQETQYF.

The rearrangement uses TRBV2 and TRBJ2-7, with a weak D call TRBD2 (6 bases). CDR3 length equals 12 residues. With 3 bases removed from V and 5 bases from J, the gap between germline ends came to 8 bases. CDR1 and CDR2 (germline): SNHLY, FYNNEI. This chain's CDR3 is CASSDAGNEQYF. CDR3 nucleotide sequence: TGTGCCAGCAGTGACGCGGGGAACGAGCAGTACTTC.

The chain has TRBV19 and TRBJ2-1, with TRBD2 identical over 8 bases. CDR3 length: 15 amino acids. Germline CDR1 and CDR2: LNHDA and SQIVND (reference sequence). J gave up 5 bases and V 4 bases, and 7 bases lay outside the gene matches. The CDR3 coding sequence is TGTGCCAGTAGTAAGGCCGGTAGCGGGAACAATGAGCAGTTCTTC. Its translation is CASSKAGSGNNEQFF.

This clone was observed a handful of times. The chain uses TRBV7-9 and TRBJ1-4, with TRBD1 matching over 7 bases. Germline V gives CDR1 SEHNR, CDR2 FQNEAQ (reference sequence). The J segment lost 8 bases and the V segment lost 1 base, leaving 7 bases of the junction unmatched. The CDR3 contains 15 residues. The CDR3 protein is CASSLEGALGEKLFF. CDR3 coding DNA: TGTGCCAGCAGCTTAGAGGGGGCCCTCGGGGAAAAACTGTTTTTT.

The chain employs TRBV28 and TRBJ2-3; D might be TRBD1 (5 bases). The CDR3 has 15 residues. In germline, CDR1 is MDHEN, CDR2 SYDVKM. Trimming shortened V by 4 bases and J by 0 bases, and 11 bases separated the two germline ends. The CDR3 spells CASSSPTVSTDTQYF. CDR3 nucleotides: TGTGCCAGCAGTTCACCGACAGTTAGCACAGATACGCAGTATTTT. Full variable domain (remainder filled in from reference TRBV28 and TRBJ2-3): DVKVTQSSRYLVKRTGEKVFLECVQDMDHENMFWYRQDPGLGLRLIYFSYDVKMKEKGDIPEGYSVSREKKERFSLILESASTNQTSMYLCASSSPTVSTDTQYFGPGTRLTVL.

The chain is built from TRBV27 and TRBJ2-5; 7 positions agree with TRBD2. From germline, CDR1 is MNHEY and CDR2 SMNVEV (reference sequence). The CDR3 runs to 12 residues. J gave up 2 bases and V 10 bases, and 4 bases lay outside the gene matches. The chain's CDR3 is CATGRVQETQYF. DNA for the CDR3: TGTGCCACAGGGAGGGTTCAAGAGACCCAGTACTTC.

The chain joins TRBV2 to TRBJ2-1; TRBD1 agrees at 9 bases. From germline, CDR1 is SNHLY and CDR2 FYNNEI. V lost 7 bases to trimming and J lost 5 bases; unmatched junction nucleotides: 6. The length of the CDR3 is 14 residues. CDR3 DNA: TGTGCCAGCACAGAACAGGGGGCTCACAATGAGCAGTTCTTC. Translated: CASTEQGAHNEQFF.

This rearrangement joins TRBV29-1 to TRBJ2-2; 13 bases are shared with TRBD2. V lost 1 base to trimming and J lost 4 bases; unmatched junction nucleotides: 3. CDR1 and CDR2 from the germline V gene are SQVTM and ANQGSEA. CDR3 length: 16 residues. The CDR3 loop is CSVEGLAGGLTGELFF. CDR3 coding DNA: TGCAGCGTTGAAGGACTAGCGGGAGGACTCACCGGGGAGCTGTTTTTT.